These 7 T cell receptor beta chains originate from one sample sequenced in a study of beta chain features in type 1 diabetes. As every portion of the isolated RNA was reverse transcribed, the sequencing read expressed TCRB transcripts. Sequenced by immunoSEQ multiplex PCR; TCRdb stores in-frame clones only, minus some. The sample has fewer than 650,000 clones, about 14% seen once. The specimen was naive CD4+ T cells from blood. The receptor source for this set is a man aged 18 to 30 in good health.

The genes are TRBV7-2 and TRBJ2-4, with D possibly being TRBD1 (6 bases). Germline loops: CDR1 SGHTA, CDR2 FQGNSA. Trimming stripped 5 bases from V and 2 bases from J, with 10 bases between. The CDR3 contains 14 residues. The CDR3 DNA sequence: TGTGCCAGCAGCCAACAGGGCTCCAAAAACATTCAGTACTTC. As protein: CASSQQGSKNIQYF.

This clone occurred a few times. V gene TRBV12-5 combines with J gene TRBJ2-1; 11 bases match TRBD2. The CDR3 extends over 20 amino acids. J gave up 0 bases and V 0 bases, and 10 bases lay outside the gene matches. Germline-derived CDR1 and CDR2 are LGHNT and FRNRAP. The CDR3 is CASGLVFPRLAGISYNEQFF. CDR3 sequence (DNA): TGTGCTAGTGGTTTGGTTTTCCCTCGACTAGCGGGAATCTCCTACAATGAGCAGTTCTTC.

This clone showed up just a few times. The chain combines TRBV27 with TRBJ2-1, with TRBD2 matching 9 bases. V shed 3 bases and J 9 bases; nucleotides not matched to a gene: 9. The CDR3 spans 15 residues. Germline values: CDR1 MNHEY, CDR2 SMNVEV (reference sequence). This chain's CDR3 is CASSFRREGWGEQFF. CDR3 sequence (DNA): TGTGCCAGCAGTTTCCGGCGGGAGGGCTGGGGTGAGCAGTTCTTC.

The chain has TRBV21-1 and TRBJ1-5; no DNA check was done on the table's D call, TRBD1. TRBV21-1 is annotated as a pseudogene. The CDR3 is 15 residues long. CDR3 region: CASSKANRAYQPQHF. CDR3 DNA: TGTGCCAGCAGCAAGGCGAACAGGGCTTATCAGCCCCAGCATTTT.

This clone was picked up a small number of times. Other DNA variants within this sample encode the same CDR3. This sequence joins TRBV18 and TRBJ1-1; D gene ambiguous. CDR1 KGHSH and CDR2 LQKENI come from the germline V gene. V was pared by 1 base and J by 1 base, with 4 bases between. The CDR3 has 13 residues. This CDR3 is CASSPQANTEAFF. The DNA for the CDR3 is TGTGCCAGCTCACCACAAGCGAACACTGAAGCTTTCTTT.

The chain recombines TRBV19 with TRBJ2-1; D unclear. The length of the CDR3 is 13 residues. V dropped 5 bases and J dropped 6 bases, with 11 bases sitting between them. The germline V gene encodes CDR1 LNHDA and CDR2 SQIVND (reference sequence). DNA for the CDR3: TGTGCCAGTAGTCCATTCGACTCCAATGAGCAGTTCTTC. Protein product: CASSPFDSNEQFF.

The chain joins TRBV7-2 to TRBJ2-2; D gene uncertain. Germline V gene sequence: CDR1 SGHTA, CDR2 FQGNSA. The V end lost 2 bases, the J end lost 6 bases, and 7 bases lay between the germline ends. The CDR3 extends over 13 amino acids. The DNA for the CDR3 is TGTGCCAGCAGCTTAACGCAGGCCGGGGAGCTGTTTTTT. It yields the protein CASSLTQAGELFF. The full variable domain, in which reference TRBV7-2 and TRBJ2-2 provide the parts outside the CDR3, is GAGVSQSPSNKVTEKGKDVELRCDPISGHTALYWYRQSLGQGLEFLIYFQGNSAPDKSGLPSDRFSAERTGGSVSTLTIQRTQQEDSAVYLCASSLTQAGELFFGEGSRLTVL.